Each of the 27 T cell receptor beta chains below was sequenced from the same sample in a study of patients and donors after allogeneic stem cell transplantation. TCRdb re-called the RT-PCR reads with MiXCR, one entry per CDR3 protein. The sample gives over 400,000 distinct CDR3 sequences, approximately 16% of which show up once; 7% to 7.5% is in the top ten. The material sequenced was blood, either unsorted or a sorted T cell fraction (not recorded which). These receptors came from a human donor who was either an allogeneic HSCT recipient or a stem cell or donor lymphocyte infusion donor (not recorded which). It is not recorded whose cells these are; they may come from a transplant donor.

This rearrangement joins TRBV2 to TRBJ2-2, with D tentatively TRBD1 (6 bases). The CDR3 is made up of 13 amino acids. Germline V lookup: CDR1 SNHLY, CDR2 FYNNEI. V shed 8 bases and J shed 2 bases, with 9 bases lying between them. CDR3 loop: CASQQGNTGELFF. The DNA for the CDR3 is TGTGCCAGCCAACAGGGTAACACCGGGGAGCTGTTTTTT.

This clonotype was seen many times. The chain employs TRBV6-1 and TRBJ2-1, with 9 bases that match TRBD2. The CDR3 has 14 amino acids. Per the germline V gene, CDR1 is MNHNS and CDR2 is SASEGT. V trimming: 6 bases; J trimming: 10 bases; junction bases outside the gene matches: 10. The CDR3 bases are TGTGCCAGCAGAAAAGCGGGGGGAAATGAGGAGCAGTTCTTC. It is translated as CASRKAGGNEEQFF.

This clonotype was seen repeatedly, ten times or more. V and J are TRBV2 and TRBJ2-7; 8 bases align to TRBD1. This CDR3 is built from 14 residues. Trimming at V came to 6 bases and at J to 2 bases, leaving 6 bases not matched to a gene. The germline CDR1 and CDR2 sequences are SNHLY and FYNNEI. CDR3 amino acids: CASRTVQGAYEQYF. CDR3 nucleotides: TGTGCCAGCAGGACCGTACAGGGGGCCTACGAGCAGTACTTC.

The rearrangement uses TRBV6-5 and TRBJ2-2; 11 bases map to TRBD2. Looked up from germline, CDR1 is MNHEY and CDR2 is SVGAGI. V dropped 0 bases and J dropped 1; count of bases not matched to a gene: 7. CDR3 length: 19 residues. The CDR3 nucleotides read TGTGCCAGCAGTTACTCGATTCTAGCGGGAGGCGGGAACACCGGGGAGCTGTTTTTT. Protein product: CASSYSILAGGGNTGELFF.

This clonotype was counted only a few times. The chain has TRBV20-1 and TRBJ2-3; D is possibly TRBD2 (5 bases). Germline assignment: CDR1 DFQATT and CDR2 SNEGSKA (reference sequence). The CDR3 has 18 residues. V gave up 0 bases and J gave up 0 bases, with 19 bases separating them. The CDR3 DNA reads TGCAGTGCTAGAGATGGGCGAATAGGCGGGTCTAGCACAGATACGCAGTATTTT. Translated, it gives CSARDGRIGGSSTDTQYF.

This clonotype was recorded many times. The chain employs TRBV3-1 and TRBJ2-7, with 8 bases lining up with TRBD1. After removal of 0 bases from V and 6 bases from J, the junction contained 1 base not matched to a gene. Per germline, CDR1 LGHDT and CDR2 YNNKEL (reference sequence). This CDR3 region has 13 residues. This chain's CDR3 is CASSQDRGLEQYF. The CDR3 coding sequence is TGTGCCAGCAGCCAAGACAGGGGGCTCGAGCAGTACTTC.

This clonotype was seen only a few times. V gene TRBV14 combines with J gene TRBJ2-7; 8 bases map to TRBD1. After removal of 2 bases from V and 1 base from J, the junction contained 4 bases not matched to a gene. CDR1 is SGHDN, CDR2 FVKESK, per germline. CDR3 length: 15 residues. The CDR3 loop reads CASSQQDRESYEQYF. Here the CDR3 DNA reads TGTGCCAGCAGCCAACAGGACAGGGAGTCCTACGAGCAGTACTTC.

The chain has TRBV2 and TRBJ2-7; the D gene could be TRBD1 or TRBD2 (5 bases each). This CDR3 has 14 amino acids. Germline values: CDR1 SNHLY, CDR2 FYNNEI. V lost 6 bases and J 4 bases, leaving 16 bases between the germline ends. CDR3 loop: CASRKGRSGYEQYF. DNA for the CDR3: TGTGCCAGCAGGAAGGGGCGTTCGGGATACGAGCAGTACTTC.

V gene TRBV7-6 combines with J gene TRBJ2-2, with 9 positions matching TRBD1. Germline V gene lookup returns CDR1 SGHVS and CDR2 FNYEAQ. The junction had 6 bases not matched to a gene; V was cut back by 3 bases and J by 4 bases. The CDR3 is 16 residues long. The CDR3, as DNA: TGTGCCAGCAGCTTCCAACAGGGGGCAGGCACCGGGGAGCTGTTTTTT. As protein: CASSFQQGAGTGELFF. The complete variable domain, with remaining parts taken from reference TRBV7-6 and TRBJ2-2, reads GAGVSQSPRYKVTKRGQDVALRCDPISGHVSLYWYRQALGQGPEFLTYFNYEAQQDKSGLPNDRFSAERPEGSISTLTIQRTEQRDSAMYRCASSFQQGAGTGELFFGEGSRLTVL.

This clonotype was detected only a few times. The rearrangement joins TRBV9 to TRBJ2-5; the match to TRBD2 covers 10 bases. After removal of 0 bases from V and 5 bases from J, the junction contained 7 bases not matched to a gene. The CDR3 totals 16 residues. Germline V gives CDR1 SGDLS, CDR2 YYNGEE. In DNA form, the CDR3 reads TGTGCCAGCAGCGTAGGAAGCGGGGGGGCCGAGGAGACCCAGTACTTC. This gives the protein CASSVGSGGAEETQYF.

The chain is built from TRBV14 and TRBJ2-2; no clear D. CDR1 and CDR2 (germline): SGHDN, FVKESK. The CDR3 sequence is 18 residues long. V was trimmed by 0 bases and J by 6 bases, leaving 20 bases between them. The CDR3 protein is CASSQDRSADLLPGELFF. The CDR3 coding sequence is TGTGCCAGCAGCCAAGATCGCTCGGCAGACCTTCTTCCCGGGGAGCTGTTTTTT.

The rearrangement links TRBV6-1 to TRBJ2-3; D assignment may be TRBD1 or TRBD2 (5 bases each). Trimming took 5 bases from V and 4 from J, leaving 19 bases between them. CDR1 is MNHNS and CDR2 is SASEGT in the germline V gene. The CDR3 length is 16 residues. CDR3: CASSLTKTGAADTQYF. The CDR3 DNA follows: TGTGCCAGCAGTCTTACAAAAACCGGGGCTGCAGATACGCAGTATTTT.

This chain joins TRBV12-3 or TRBV12-4 and TRBJ1-6, with D unclear. V lost 7 bases and J lost 0, with 19 bases in between. The CDR3 is 18 amino acids. The CDR3 bases are TGTGCCAGCACCTCAAAACAATGGGGTAGCTCCTATAATTCACCCCTCCACTTT. Amino acids: CASTSKQWGSSYNSPLHF.

The rearrangement links TRBV10-3 to TRBJ2-3; 9 nucleotides agree with TRBD1. Germline V gene lookup returns CDR1 ENHRY and CDR2 SYGVKD. The V segment lost 11 bases and the J segment 5 bases; nucleotides outside the gene matches: 8. The CDR3 covers 13 residues. The CDR3 region has the DNA TGTGCCGCGCGGACAGGGGTACAAGATACGCAGTATTTT. As protein: CAARTGVQDTQYF.

This clonotype was found many times. The chain links TRBV6-5 to TRBJ1-3, with TRBD1 matching over 7 bases. V shed 2 bases and J 7 bases; nucleotides not matched to a gene: 8. Germline CDR1 MNHEY, CDR2 SVGAGI. The CDR3 length is 15 residues. The DNA of the CDR3 is TGTGCCAGCAGTTACCAGACAGGGAAGGTCAACACCATATATTTT. Translating it yields CASSYQTGKVNTIYF.

The gene calls are TRBV7-9 and TRBJ2-1, with D unclear. The CDR3 runs to 12 residues. Trimming shortened V by 3 bases and J by 7 bases, and 7 bases separated the two germline ends. CDR1 is SEHNR, CDR2 FQNEAQ, per germline (reference sequence). DNA for the CDR3: TGTGCCAGCAGCTTGGTTGTAAATGAGCAGTTCTTC. Translating gives CASSLVVNEQFF. Using reference TRBV7-9 and TRBJ2-1 for the parts outside the CDR3, the full variable domain is DTGVSQNPRHKITKRGQNVTFRCDPISEHNRLYWYRQTLGQGPEFLTYFQNEAQLEKSRLLSDRFSAERPKGSFSTLEIQRTEQGDSAMYLCASSLVVNEQFFGPGTRLTVL.

This clonotype was observed a few times. The chain links TRBV11-3 to TRBJ2-1, with 8 bases fitting TRBD2. Germline trimming cut 3 bases from V and 9 bases from J; bases unmatched to any gene: 10. This CDR3 is built from 15 residues. Per the germline V gene, CDR1 is SGHNT and CDR2 is YENEEA. For the CDR3, the DNA is TGTGCCAGCAGCTTCACCGGGACTAGTAGAGCTGAGCAGTTCTTC. Protein product: CASSFTGTSRAEQFF.

This clonotype has only a few counts. This chain connects TRBV7-6 to TRBJ2-1, with 12 positions matching TRBD2. The CDR3 is 17 residues long. Losses at the gene ends were 5 bases for V and 7 bases for J; bases not matched to a gene: 12. Looked up from germline, CDR1 is SGHVS and CDR2 is FNYEAQ. In DNA, the CDR3 is TGTGCCAGCAGCGCCCGACCAAGGACTAGCGGGATAAATGAGCAGTTCTTC. Translated: CASSARPRTSGINEQFF. The whole variable domain, remainder taken from reference TRBV7-6 and TRBJ2-1, is GAGVSQSPRYKVTKRGQDVALRCDPISGHVSLYWYRQALGQGPEFLTYFNYEAQQDKSGLPNDRFSAERPEGSISTLTIQRTEQRDSAMYRCASSARPRTSGINEQFFGPGTRLTVL.

The chain joins TRBV30 to TRBJ2-7; D gene ambiguous. With 0 bases removed from V and 0 bases from J, the gap between germline ends came to 9 bases. Germline V lookup: CDR1 GTSNPN, CDR2 SVGIG (reference sequence). CDR3 length: 14 amino acids. The CDR3 nucleotides are TGTGCCTGGAGTGTAGGCAATCCCTCCTACGAGCAGTACTTC. Translation: CAWSVGNPSYEQYF.

The chain is built from TRBV6-1 and TRBJ1-3; 8 positions agree with TRBD1. The J segment lost 0 bases and the V segment lost 6 bases, leaving 4 bases of the junction unmatched. Germline V lookup: CDR1 MNHNS, CDR2 SASEGT. The length of the CDR3 is 15 residues. In nucleotides, the CDR3 is TGTGCCAGCAGACCGGGACAGGACTCTGGAAACACCATATATTTT. Protein product: CASRPGQDSGNTIYF.

This clonotype came up a few times. The chain recombines TRBV6-4 with TRBJ1-5; D is possibly TRBD1 (5 bases). The CDR3 covers 14 residues. From germline, CDR1 is MRHNA and CDR2 SNTAGT. V was trimmed by 6 bases and J by 6 bases, leaving 15 bases between them. The CDR3 DNA reads TGTGCCAGCAGCGCGACAGTACTCGGTCAGCCCCAGCATTTT. This sequence encodes CASSATVLGQPQHF.

The sample holds a few counts of this clonotype. The chain couples TRBV7-2 to TRBJ2-2, with 7 positions matching TRBD2. The length of the CDR3 is 18 residues. After removal of 0 bases from V and 4 bases from J, the junction contained 11 bases not matched to a gene. The germline V gene has CDR1 SGHTA and CDR2 FQGNSA. This CDR3 reads CASSLAVGRGFRTGELFF. The CDR3 bases are TGTGCCAGCAGCTTAGCGGTCGGGCGGGGGTTTCGCACCGGGGAGCTGTTTTTT.

The chain joins TRBV11-3 to TRBJ2-5, with 11 positions matching TRBD2. CDR3 length: 15 amino acids. Germline V gene data show CDR1 as SGHNT and CDR2 as YENEEA. Germline trimming cut 1 base from V and 5 bases from J; bases unmatched to any gene: 3. The CDR3 region is CASSLGLAGSETQYF. In DNA, the CDR3 is TGTGCCAGCAGCTTAGGACTAGCGGGAAGCGAGACCCAGTACTTC.

The V and J genes are TRBV19 and TRBJ2-1; maybe TRBD2 (7 bases). From germline, CDR1 is LNHDA and CDR2 SQIVND (reference sequence). Trimming removed 5 bases from V and 9 bases from J, with 17 bases in between. There are 14 residues in the CDR3. CDR3 nucleotide sequence: TGTGCCAGTAGTTGGAGTGGGAGGGACACTGAGCAGTTCTTC. Protein: CASSWSGRDTEQFF. The full variable domain, its missing parts supplied by reference TRBV19 and TRBJ2-1, is DGGITQSPKYLFRKEGQNVTLSCEQNLNHDAMYWYRQDPGQGLRLIYYSQIVNDFQKGDIAEGYSVSREKKESFPLTVTSAQKNPTAFYLCASSWSGRDTEQFFGPGTRLTVL.

The chain joins TRBV2 to TRBJ2-5; D might be TRBD1 (5 bases). Germline lookup yields CDR1 SNHLY and CDR2 FYNNEI. This CDR3 contains 11 residues. Trimming pared 3 bases from V and 13 bases from J, leaving 12 bases between. The CDR3 loop is CASSEQGSLYF. The CDR3, as DNA: TGTGCCAGCAGTGAGCAGGGCAGCTTGTACTTC.

This clonotype has just a few counts. The CDR3 sequence is CASSLDRWQETQYF. CDR3 nucleotides: TGTGCCAGCAGCCTCGACAGGTGGCAAGAGACCCAGTACTTC. The rearrangement links TRBV6-1 to TRBJ2-5; possible D gene TRBD1, 6 bases. Germline V gives CDR1 MNHNS, CDR2 SASEGT. The CDR3 runs 14 residues. The V end was cut by 6 bases, the J end by 2 bases, with 13 bases between.

Many counts were recorded for this clonotype. This chain uses TRBV4-1 with TRBJ2-2; the match to TRBD2 covers 9 bases. This CDR3 is 18 amino acids long. Germline V gives CDR1 MGHRA, CDR2 YSYEKL. V dropped 3 bases and J dropped 2; count of bases not matched to a gene: 10. The CDR3 region is CASSQGTLAGRNTGELFF. CDR3 nucleotides: TGCGCCAGCAGCCAGGGTACCCTAGCGGGGCGAAACACCGGGGAGCTGTTTTTT.